This is a list of T cell receptor beta chains from one sample in a study of CXCR3-negative and CXCR3-positive naive CD8 T cells. Each CDR3 protein gets one entry in TCRdb, which reprocessed the 5' RACE reads and gives no DNA. The table lists 70,000 to 95,000 distinct CDR3 sequences. The sample consisted of naive CXCR3- CD8+ T cells from blood. The source of these receptors is a human donor in good health. Some clones in this sample may be carry-over from other donors' samples. The CDR3 runs from the conserved cysteine through the conserved F or W. The order of the fields is clone size, V gene, J gene, CDR3 protein. For some rows the clone size is stated as once, few or many, or as a class when expanded; others skip it.

clone_size: NA; v_call: TRBV28; j_call: TRBJ2-3; cdr3_aa: CASSLSGGTDTQYF
clone_size: NA; v_call: TRBV12-3/TRBV12-4; j_call: TRBJ1-3; cdr3_aa: CASSFWGNGNTIYF
clone_size: NA; v_call: TRBV29-1; j_call: TRBJ1-1; cdr3_aa: CSVEGPPRGRVSNTEAFF
clone_size: medium-sized; v_call: TRBV20-1; j_call: TRBJ1-1; cdr3_aa: CSAIRGDTEAFF
clone_size: NA; v_call: TRBV9; j_call: TRBJ1-1; cdr3_aa: CASSVGGQNTEAFF
clone_size: NA; v_call: TRBV12-3/TRBV12-4; j_call: TRBJ2-3; cdr3_aa: CASSFPSGGALDTQYF
clone_size: NA; v_call: TRBV29-1; j_call: TRBJ2-1; cdr3_aa: CSVEDYPGGSSYNEQFF
clone_size: NA; v_call: TRBV7-9; j_call: TRBJ1-1; cdr3_aa: CASRRSGNTEAFF
clone_size: NA; v_call: TRBV11-2; j_call: TRBJ2-1; cdr3_aa: CASSPWTSGGTTYNEQFF
clone_size: NA; v_call: TRBV12-3/TRBV12-4; j_call: TRBJ2-5; cdr3_aa: CASSLGTSAQETQYF
clone_size: NA; v_call: TRBV15; j_call: TRBJ1-1; cdr3_aa: CATGRGGNTEAFF
clone_size: NA; v_call: TRBV7-3; j_call: TRBJ2-7; cdr3_aa: CASSLPTGLPYEQYF
clone_size: NA; v_call: TRBV29-1; j_call: TRBJ1-2; cdr3_aa: CSVEVQANYGYTF
clone_size: NA; v_call: TRBV10-3; j_call: TRBJ2-1; cdr3_aa: CAISETLAGVSSYNEQFF
clone_size: NA; v_call: TRBV7-9; j_call: TRBJ1-1; cdr3_aa: CASSPDTIEAFF
clone_size: NA; v_call: TRBV12-3/TRBV12-4; j_call: TRBJ2-1; cdr3_aa: CASSPTGTPSSYNEQFF
clone_size: NA; v_call: TRBV29-1; j_call: TRBJ1-5; cdr3_aa: CSVEEWGAQHF
clone_size: NA; v_call: TRBV29-1; j_call: TRBJ2-7; cdr3_aa: CSVEDLGGSSYEQYF
clone_size: NA; v_call: TRBV28; j_call: TRBJ2-5; cdr3_aa: CASSSLTGGSQETQYF
clone_size: NA; v_call: TRBV5-6; j_call: TRBJ1-5; cdr3_aa: CASSLGQGSQPQHF